This T cell receptor (beta chain) derives from a study of monozygotic twins with inflammatory bowel disease. The authors made each sample's cDNA in eight separate reactions. TCRdb reanalyzed the 5' RACE reads, giving one entry per CDR3 protein sequence and no DNA. This sample contains about 420,000 distinct CDR3 sequences. The CDR3 is made up of 16 amino acids. Germline V lookup: CDR1 LNHDA, CDR2 SQIVND (reference sequence). Source material: blood. V usage is TRBV19 and J usage is TRBJ1-1. The receptor was isolated from a human donor with ulcerative colitis or Crohn's disease, or a healthy co-twin of an affected twin (not recorded which). CDR3 residues: CASSTPMTNRDTEAFF.